Listed here is a single T cell receptor (beta chain). Its specificity is not known. This sample is part of a study of cytotoxic CD8 clonotypes in ibrutinib-treated CLL. Whole-study findings and limits: Baseline levels of clonality went above those of age-matched healthy donors and moved with circulating CD8+ T-cell counts.

Germline V gene sequence: CDR1 KGHSH, CDR2 LQKENI. Trimming took 6 bases from V and 5 from J, leaving 11 bases between them. This CDR3 spans 13 amino acids. Profiled with immunoSEQ multiplex PCR; TCRdb holds only in-frame clones, not every one. Here the sample spans some 130,000 clones, approximately 85% being singletons. The rearrangement links TRBV18 to TRBJ2-1; D ambiguous. The TCR originated in a human donor with chronic lymphocytic leukemia. The specimen comprised PBMCs, sampled after 24 months of ibrutinib treatment. The CDR3 loop reads CASSQDTDNEQFF. The CDR3 bases are TGTGCCAGCTCCCAAGATACGGACAATGAGCAGTTCTTC.